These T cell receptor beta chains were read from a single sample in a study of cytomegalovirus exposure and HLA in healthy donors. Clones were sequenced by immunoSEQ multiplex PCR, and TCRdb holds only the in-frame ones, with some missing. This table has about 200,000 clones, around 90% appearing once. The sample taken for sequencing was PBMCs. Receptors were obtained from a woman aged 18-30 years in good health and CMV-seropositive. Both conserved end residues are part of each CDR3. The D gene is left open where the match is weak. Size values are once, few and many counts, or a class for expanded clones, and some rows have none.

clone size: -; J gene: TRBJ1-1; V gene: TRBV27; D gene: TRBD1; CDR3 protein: CASSRGQGARAFF; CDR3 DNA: TGTGCCAGCAGTCGGGGACAGGGGGCGCGAGCTTTCTTT
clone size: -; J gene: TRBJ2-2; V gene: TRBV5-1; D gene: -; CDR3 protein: CASSVLTATNTGELFF; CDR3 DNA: TGCGCCAGCAGCGTCCTGACAGCAACGAACACCGGGGAGCTGTTTTTT
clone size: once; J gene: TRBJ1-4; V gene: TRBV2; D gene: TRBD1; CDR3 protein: CASRKTGGRPNEKLFF; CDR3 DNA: TGTGCCAGCAGGAAGACAGGGGGAAGACCTAATGAAAAACTGTTTTTT
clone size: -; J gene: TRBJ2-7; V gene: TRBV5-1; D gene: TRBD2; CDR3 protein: CASSWTSGNSYEQYF; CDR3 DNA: TGCGCCAGCAGCTGGACTAGCGGGAACTCCTACGAGCAGTACTTC
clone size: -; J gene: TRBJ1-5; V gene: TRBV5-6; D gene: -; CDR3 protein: CASSLQAGQPQHF; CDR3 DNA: TGTGCCAGCAGCTTACAGGCCGGTCAGCCCCAGCATTTT
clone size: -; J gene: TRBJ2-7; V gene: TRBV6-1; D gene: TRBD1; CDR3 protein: CASSYLTGGYF; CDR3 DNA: TGTGCCAGCAGTTACCTGACAGGGGGCTACTTC
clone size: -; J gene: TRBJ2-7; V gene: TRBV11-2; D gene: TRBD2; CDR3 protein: CASSSTSGVSYEQYF; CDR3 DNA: TGTGCCAGCAGCTCGACTAGCGGAGTCTCCTACGAGCAGTACTTC
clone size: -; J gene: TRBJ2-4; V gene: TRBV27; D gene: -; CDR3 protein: CASRGLRNIQYF; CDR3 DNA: TGTGCCAGCAGGGGGCTTAGAAACATTCAGTACTTC
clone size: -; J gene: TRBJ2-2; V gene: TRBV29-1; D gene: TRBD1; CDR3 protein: CSVKGQANTGELFF; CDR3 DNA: TGCAGCGTTAAGGGACAGGCGAACACCGGGGAGCTGTTTTTT
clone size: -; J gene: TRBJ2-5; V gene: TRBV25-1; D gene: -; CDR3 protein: CASSDDRETQYF; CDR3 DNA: TGTGCCAGCAGTGATGACAGGGAGACCCAGTACTTC
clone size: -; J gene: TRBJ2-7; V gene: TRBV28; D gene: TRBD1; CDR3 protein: CASSFSTGDSNEQYF; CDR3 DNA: TGTGCCAGCAGTTTTTCGACAGGGGACTCTAACGAGCAGTACTTC
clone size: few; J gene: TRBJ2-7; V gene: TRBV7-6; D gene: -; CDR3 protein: CASSLRGKGYEQYF; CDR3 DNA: TGTGCCAGCAGCTTAAGGGGTAAGGGCTACGAGCAGTACTTC
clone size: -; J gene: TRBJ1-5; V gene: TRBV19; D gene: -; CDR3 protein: CASSIEGGVRQPQHF; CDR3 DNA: TGTGCCAGTAGTATAGAAGGGGGAGTTCGTCAGCCCCAGCATTTT
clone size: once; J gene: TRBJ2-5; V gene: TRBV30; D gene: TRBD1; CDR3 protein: CAWTGQPQETQYF; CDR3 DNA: TGTGCCTGGACGGGACAGCCACAAGAGACCCAGTACTTC
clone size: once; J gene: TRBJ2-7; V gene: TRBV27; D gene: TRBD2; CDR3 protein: CASSLMAGGVEQYF; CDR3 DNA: TGTGCCAGCAGTTTAATGGCGGGAGGGGTCGAGCAGTACTTC
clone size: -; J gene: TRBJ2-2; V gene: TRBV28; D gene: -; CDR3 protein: CASSFRRDFRGELFF; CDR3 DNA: TGTGCCAGCAGTTTCCGACGGGACTTTAGGGGGGAGCTGTTTTTT
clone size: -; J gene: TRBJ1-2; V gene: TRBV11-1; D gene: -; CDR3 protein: CASSLEGKNYGYTF; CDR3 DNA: TGTGCCAGCAGCTTAGAGGGGAAGAACTATGGCTACACCTTC
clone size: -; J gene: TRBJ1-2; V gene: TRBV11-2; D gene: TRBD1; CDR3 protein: CASSRTGNYGYTF; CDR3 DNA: TGTGCCAGCAGCCGGACAGGGAACTATGGCTACACCTTC
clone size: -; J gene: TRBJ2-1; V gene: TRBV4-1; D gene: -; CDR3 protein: CASSRIARSSYNEQFF; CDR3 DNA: TGCGCCAGCAGCCGAATTGCAAGGAGCTCCTACAATGAGCAGTTCTTC
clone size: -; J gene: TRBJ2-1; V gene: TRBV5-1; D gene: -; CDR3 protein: CASSPSNLVGLAYLNEQFF; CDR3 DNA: TGCGCCAGCAGCCCCTCTAATTTAGTCGGGCTAGCGTATTTGAATGAGCAGTTCTTC
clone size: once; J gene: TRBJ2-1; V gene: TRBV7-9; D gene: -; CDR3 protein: CASSLAGKRAYNEQFF; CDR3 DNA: TGTGCCAGCAGCTTAGCAGGCAAGCGGGCTTACAATGAGCAGTTCTTC
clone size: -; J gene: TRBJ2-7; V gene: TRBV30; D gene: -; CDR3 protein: CAWSDESGHHDPYEQYF; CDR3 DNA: TGTGCCTGGAGCGACGAATCGGGACACCATGATCCCTACGAGCAGTACTTC
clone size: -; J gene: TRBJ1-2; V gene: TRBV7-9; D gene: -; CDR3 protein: CASSPGRASYGYTF; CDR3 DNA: TGTGCCAGCAGTCCCGGGAGAGCCTCCTATGGCTACACCTTC
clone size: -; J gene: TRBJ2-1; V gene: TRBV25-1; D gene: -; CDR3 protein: CASSVAGANEQFF; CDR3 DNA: TGTGCCAGCAGTGTGGCAGGGGCAAATGAGCAGTTCTTC
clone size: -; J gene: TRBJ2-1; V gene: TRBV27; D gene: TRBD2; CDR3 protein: CASSLTRGSSYNEQFF; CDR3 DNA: TGTGCCAGCAGTTTAACGCGGGGGAGCTCCTACAATGAGCAGTTCTTC
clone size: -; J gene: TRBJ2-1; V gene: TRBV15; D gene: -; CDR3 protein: CATSREQEGSYNEQFF; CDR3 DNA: TGTGCCACCAGCAGAGAGCAGGAAGGCTCCTACAATGAGCAGTTCTTC
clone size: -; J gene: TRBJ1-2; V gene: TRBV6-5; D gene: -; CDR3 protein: CASRGGTGQGYTF; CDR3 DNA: TGTGCCAGCAGGGGGGGGACTGGGCAGGGCTACACCTTC
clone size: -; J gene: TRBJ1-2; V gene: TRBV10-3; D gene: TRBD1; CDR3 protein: CAISRDRGTPNYGYTF; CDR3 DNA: TGTGCCATCAGTCGGGACAGGGGGACCCCTAACTATGGCTACACCTTC
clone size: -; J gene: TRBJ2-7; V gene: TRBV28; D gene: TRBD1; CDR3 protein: CASRPTGGYEQYF; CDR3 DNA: TGTGCCAGCAGACCGACAGGGGGCTACGAGCAGTACTTC
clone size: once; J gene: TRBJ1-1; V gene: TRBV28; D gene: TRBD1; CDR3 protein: CASSRTGEWNTEAFF; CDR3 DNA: TGTGCCAGCAGTCGGACAGGGGAGTGGAACACTGAAGCTTTCTTT
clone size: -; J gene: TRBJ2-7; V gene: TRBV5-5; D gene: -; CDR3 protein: CASSLIRSYEQYF; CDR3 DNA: TGTGCCAGCAGCTTGATTAGATCCTACGAGCAGTACTTC
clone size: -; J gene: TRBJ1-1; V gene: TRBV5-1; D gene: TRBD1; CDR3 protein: CASSQGQGGMNTEAFF; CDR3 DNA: TGCGCCAGCAGCCAGGGACAGGGGGGGATGAACACTGAAGCTTTCTTT
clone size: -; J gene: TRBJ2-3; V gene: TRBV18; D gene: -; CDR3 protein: CASSPQPVDTQYF; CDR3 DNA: TGTGCCAGCTCACCCCAACCGGTGGATACGCAGTATTTT
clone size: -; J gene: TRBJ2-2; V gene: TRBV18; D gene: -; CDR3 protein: CASSPRTANTGELFF; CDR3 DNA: TGTGCCAGCTCACCGAGGACAGCGAACACCGGGGAGCTGTTTTTT
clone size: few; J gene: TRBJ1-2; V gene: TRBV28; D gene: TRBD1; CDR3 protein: CATTGGNYGYTF; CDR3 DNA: TGTGCCACCACAGGGGGTAACTATGGCTACACCTTC
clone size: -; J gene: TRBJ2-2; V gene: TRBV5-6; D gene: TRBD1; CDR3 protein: CASSLDRGPNTGELFF; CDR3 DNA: TGTGCCAGCAGCTTAGACAGGGGTCCGAACACCGGGGAGCTGTTTTTT
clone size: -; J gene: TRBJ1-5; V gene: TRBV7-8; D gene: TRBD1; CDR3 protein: CASSPIIDRGGNQPQHF; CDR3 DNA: TGTGCCAGCAGCCCCATAATCGACAGGGGCGGTAATCAGCCCCAGCATTTT
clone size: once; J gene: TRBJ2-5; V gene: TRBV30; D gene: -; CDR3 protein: CAWRGESVAQETQYF; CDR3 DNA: TGTGCCTGGAGGGGAGAGTCTGTCGCTCAAGAGACCCAGTACTTC
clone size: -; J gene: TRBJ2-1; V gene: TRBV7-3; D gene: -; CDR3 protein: CASSSPGVSEQFF; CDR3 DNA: TGTGCCAGCAGCTCGCCAGGGGTAAGTGAGCAGTTCTTC
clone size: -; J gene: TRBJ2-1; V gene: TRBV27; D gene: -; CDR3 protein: CASSLWQGNEQFF; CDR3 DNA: TGTGCCAGCAGTTTATGGCAGGGCAATGAGCAGTTCTTC